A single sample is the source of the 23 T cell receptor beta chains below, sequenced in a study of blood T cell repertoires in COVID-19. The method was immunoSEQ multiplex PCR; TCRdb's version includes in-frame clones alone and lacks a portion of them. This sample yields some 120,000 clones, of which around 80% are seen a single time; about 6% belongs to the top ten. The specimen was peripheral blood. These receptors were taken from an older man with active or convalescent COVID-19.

CDR3 nucleotides: TGTGCCAGCAGTGATCAGGGGATTTTTTCACCCCTCCACTTT. As protein: CASSDQGIFSPLHF. The genes are TRBV2 and TRBJ1-6, with D possibly TRBD1 on 6 matching bases. This CDR3 has 14 amino acids. CDR1 is SNHLY, CDR2 FYNNEI, per germline. V dropped 3 bases and J dropped 9 bases, with 12 bases sitting between them. The entire variable domain, with the rest obtained from reference TRBV2 and TRBJ1-6, is as follows: EPEVTQTPSHQVTQMGQEVILRCVPISNHLYFYWYRQILGQKVEFLVSFYNNEISEKSEIFDDQFSVERPDGSNFTLKIRSTKLEDSAMYFCASSDQGIFSPLHFGNGTRLTVT.

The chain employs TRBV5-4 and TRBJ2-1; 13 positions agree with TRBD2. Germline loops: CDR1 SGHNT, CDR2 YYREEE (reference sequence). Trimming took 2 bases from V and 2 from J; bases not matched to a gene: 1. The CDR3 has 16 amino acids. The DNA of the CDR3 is TGTGCCAGCAGCTTAGGACTAGCGGGAGCCTACAATGAGCAGTTCTTC. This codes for CASSLGLAGAYNEQFF. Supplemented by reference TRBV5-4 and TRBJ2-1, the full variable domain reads ETGVTQSPTHLIKTRGQQVTLRCSSQSGHNTVSWYQQALGQGPQFIFQYYREEENGRGNFPPRFSGLQFPNYSSELNVNALELDDSALYLCASSLGLAGAYNEQFFGPGTRLTVL.

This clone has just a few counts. CDR3 amino acids: CASSYAGQLKNSPLHF. CDR3 coding DNA: TGTGCCAGCAGTTACGCGGGACAGCTGAAAAATTCACCCCTCCACTTT. The rearrangement uses TRBV6-5 and TRBJ1-6, with TRBD1 identical over 7 bases. Per germline, CDR1 MNHEY and CDR2 SVGAGI. With V trimmed by 2 bases and J by 7 bases, 8 bases remained unmatched. The CDR3 extends over 16 amino acids.

CDR3 nucleotide sequence: TGTGCCAGCAGTTTGACAGTGCAGGCGGAAGCTTTCTTT. This codes for CASSLTVQAEAFF. The V call is TRBV7-9, the J call TRBJ1-1; possibly TRBD1 for D (5 bases). Trimming took 6 bases from V and 8 from J, leaving 16 bases between them. The CDR3 covers 13 residues. The V gene's germline CDR1 is SEHNR and CDR2 FQNEAQ (reference sequence).

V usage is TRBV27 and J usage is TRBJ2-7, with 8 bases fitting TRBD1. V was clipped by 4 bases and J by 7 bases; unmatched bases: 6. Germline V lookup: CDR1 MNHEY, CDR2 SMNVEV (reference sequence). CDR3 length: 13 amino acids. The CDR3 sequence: CASSYQGAREQYF. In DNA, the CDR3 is TGTGCCAGCAGTTACCAGGGGGCGCGAGAGCAGTACTTC.

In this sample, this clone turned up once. The CDR3 DNA sequence: TGCGCCAGCAGCACAGGGGGGGAGACCCAGTACTTC. Its translation is CASSTGGETQYF. V and J are TRBV4-1 and TRBJ2-5; 8 positions agree with TRBD1. CDR1 MGHRA and CDR2 YSYEKL come from the germline V gene. V trimming: 5 bases; J trimming: 5 bases; junction bases outside the gene matches: 1. The CDR3 totals 12 residues.

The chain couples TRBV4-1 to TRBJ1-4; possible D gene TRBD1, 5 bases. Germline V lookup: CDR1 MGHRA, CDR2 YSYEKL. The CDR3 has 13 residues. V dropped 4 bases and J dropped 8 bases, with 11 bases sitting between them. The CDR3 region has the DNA TGCGCCAGCAGCCGGTGGGGGGAGGAAAAACTGTTTTTT. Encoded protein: CASSRWGEEKLFF.

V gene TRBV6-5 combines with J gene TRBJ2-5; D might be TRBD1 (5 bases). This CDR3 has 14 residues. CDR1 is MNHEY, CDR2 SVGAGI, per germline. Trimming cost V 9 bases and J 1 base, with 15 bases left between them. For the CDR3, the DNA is TGTGCCAGTTGGACATCAACTCGCCAAGAGACCCAGTACTTC. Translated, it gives CASWTSTRQETQYF.

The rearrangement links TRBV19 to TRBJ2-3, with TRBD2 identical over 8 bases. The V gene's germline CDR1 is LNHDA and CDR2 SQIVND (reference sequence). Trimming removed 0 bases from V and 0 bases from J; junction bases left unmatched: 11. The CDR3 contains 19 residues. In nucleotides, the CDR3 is TGTGCCAGTAGTATAGAAGCGGGGGTTACCGGTGCTAGCACAGATACGCAGTATTTT. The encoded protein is CASSIEAGVTGASTDTQYF. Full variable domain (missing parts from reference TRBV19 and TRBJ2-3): DGGITQSPKYLFRKEGQNVTLSCEQNLNHDAMYWYRQDPGQGLRLIYYSQIVNDFQKGDIAEGYSVSREKKESFPLTVTSAQKNPTAFYLCASSIEAGVTGASTDTQYFGPGTRLTVL.

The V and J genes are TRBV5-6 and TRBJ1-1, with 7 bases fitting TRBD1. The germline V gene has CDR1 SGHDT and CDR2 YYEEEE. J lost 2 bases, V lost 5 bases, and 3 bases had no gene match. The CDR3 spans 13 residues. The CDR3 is CASRRDSNTEAFF. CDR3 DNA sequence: TGTGCCAGCAGACGGGACAGCAACACTGAAGCTTTCTTT.

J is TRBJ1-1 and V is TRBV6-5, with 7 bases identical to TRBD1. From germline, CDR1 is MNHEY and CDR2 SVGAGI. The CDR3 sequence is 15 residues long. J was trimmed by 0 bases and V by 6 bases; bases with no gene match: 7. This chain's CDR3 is CASRTGVWMNTEAFF. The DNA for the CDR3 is TGTGCCAGCAGAACAGGGGTTTGGATGAACACTGAAGCTTTCTTT.

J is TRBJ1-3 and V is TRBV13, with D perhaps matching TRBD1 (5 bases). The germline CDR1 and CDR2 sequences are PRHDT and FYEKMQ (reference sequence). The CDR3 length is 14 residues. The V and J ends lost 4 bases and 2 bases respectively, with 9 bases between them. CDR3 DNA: TGTGCCAGCAGCTCGGCCAGGGCTGGAAACACCATATATTTT. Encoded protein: CASSSARAGNTIYF.

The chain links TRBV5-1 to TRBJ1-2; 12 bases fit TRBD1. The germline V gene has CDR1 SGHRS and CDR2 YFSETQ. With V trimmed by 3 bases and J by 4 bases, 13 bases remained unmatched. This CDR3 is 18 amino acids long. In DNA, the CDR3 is TGCGCCAGCAGCTCGACCACCGGGACAGGGGGCGCGAGCTATGGCTACACCTTC. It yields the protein CASSSTTGTGGASYGYTF.

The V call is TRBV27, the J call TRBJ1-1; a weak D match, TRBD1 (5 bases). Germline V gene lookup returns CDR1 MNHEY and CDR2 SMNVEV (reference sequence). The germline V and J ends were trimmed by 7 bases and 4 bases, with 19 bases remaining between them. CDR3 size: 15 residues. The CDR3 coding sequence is TGTGCCAGCATTTCCTGGCACAGGTTCGGCACTGAAGCTTTCTTT. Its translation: CASISWHRFGTEAFF.

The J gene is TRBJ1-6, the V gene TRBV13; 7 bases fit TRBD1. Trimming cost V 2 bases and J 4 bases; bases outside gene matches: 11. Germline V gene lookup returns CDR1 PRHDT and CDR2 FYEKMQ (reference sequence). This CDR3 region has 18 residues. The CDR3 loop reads CASSLWDPGTAYNSPLHF. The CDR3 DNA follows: TGTGCCAGCAGCTTATGGGACCCCGGGACAGCTTATAATTCACCCCTCCACTTT.

The CDR3 region has the DNA TGTGCCAGCAGTGATGTTCCGGGACAGGGCGGAGGCTACACCTTC. It translates to CASSDVPGQGGGYTF. This chain links TRBV2 with TRBJ1-2, with 9 bases identical to TRBD1. This CDR3 is 15 amino acids long. CDR1 is SNHLY, CDR2 FYNNEI, per germline. The V segment lost 3 bases and the J segment 8 bases; nucleotides outside the gene matches: 10.

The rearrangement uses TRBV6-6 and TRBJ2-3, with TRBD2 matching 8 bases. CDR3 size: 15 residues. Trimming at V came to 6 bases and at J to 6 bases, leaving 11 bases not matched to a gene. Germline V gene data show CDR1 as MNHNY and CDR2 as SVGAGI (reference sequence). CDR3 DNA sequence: TGTGCCAGCAGGCGGACCGGGGGGGCACATGATACGCAGTATTTT. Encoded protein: CASRRTGGAHDTQYF.

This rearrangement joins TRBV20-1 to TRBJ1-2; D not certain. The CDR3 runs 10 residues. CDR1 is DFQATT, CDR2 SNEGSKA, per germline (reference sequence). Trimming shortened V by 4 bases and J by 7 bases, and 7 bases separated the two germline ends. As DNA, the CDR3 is TGCAGTGCTAAAGGAGGTGGCTACACCTTC. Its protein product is CSAKGGGYTF.

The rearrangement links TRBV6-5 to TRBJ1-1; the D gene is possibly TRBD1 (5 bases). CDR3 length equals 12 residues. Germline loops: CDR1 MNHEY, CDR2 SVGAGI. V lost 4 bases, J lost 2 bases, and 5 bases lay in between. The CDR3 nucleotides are TGTGCCAGCAGTTGGGGCAACACTGAAGCTTTCTTT. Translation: CASSWGNTEAFF.

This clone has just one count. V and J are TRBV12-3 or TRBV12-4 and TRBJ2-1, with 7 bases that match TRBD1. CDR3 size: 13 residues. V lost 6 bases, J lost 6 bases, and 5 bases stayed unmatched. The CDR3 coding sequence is TGTGCCAGCAGCTCCGGGACAGTCAATGAGCAGTTCTTC. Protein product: CASSSGTVNEQFF.

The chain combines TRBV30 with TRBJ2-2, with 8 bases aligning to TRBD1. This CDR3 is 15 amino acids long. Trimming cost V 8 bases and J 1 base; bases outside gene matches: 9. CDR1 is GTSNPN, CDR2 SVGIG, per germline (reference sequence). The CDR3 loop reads CARDRTGLNTGELFF. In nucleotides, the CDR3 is TGTGCCAGGGACCGGACAGGGCTGAACACCGGGGAGCTGTTTTTT.

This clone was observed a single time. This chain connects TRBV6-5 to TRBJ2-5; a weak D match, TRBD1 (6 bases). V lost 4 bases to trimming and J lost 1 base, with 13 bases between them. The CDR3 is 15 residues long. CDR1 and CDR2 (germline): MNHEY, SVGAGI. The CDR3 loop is CASSLSRGGQETQYF. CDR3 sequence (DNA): TGTGCCAGCAGTTTAAGCCGAGGGGGCCAAGAGACCCAGTACTTC.

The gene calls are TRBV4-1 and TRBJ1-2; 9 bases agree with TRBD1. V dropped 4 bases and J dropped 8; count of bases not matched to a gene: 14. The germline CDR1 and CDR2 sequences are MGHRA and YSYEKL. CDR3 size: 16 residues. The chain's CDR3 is CASSRGETGGFYGYTF. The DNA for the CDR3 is TGCGCCAGCAGCCGGGGCGAGACAGGGGGGTTCTACGGCTACACCTTC.